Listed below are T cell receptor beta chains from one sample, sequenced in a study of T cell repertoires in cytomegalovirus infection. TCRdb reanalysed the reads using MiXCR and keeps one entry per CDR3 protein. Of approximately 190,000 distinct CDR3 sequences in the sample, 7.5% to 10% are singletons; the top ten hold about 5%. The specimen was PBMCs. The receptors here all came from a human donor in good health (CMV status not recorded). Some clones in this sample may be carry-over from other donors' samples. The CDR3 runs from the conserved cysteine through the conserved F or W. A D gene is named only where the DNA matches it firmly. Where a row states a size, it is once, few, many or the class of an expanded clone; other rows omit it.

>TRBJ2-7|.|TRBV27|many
TGTGCCAGCAGTTGGACGGGTATCTCCTACGAGCAGTACTTC
CASSWTGISYEQYF
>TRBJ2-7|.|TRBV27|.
TGTGCCAGCAGCCGGACAACCCCCGCCGAGCAGTACTTC
CASSRTTPAEQYF
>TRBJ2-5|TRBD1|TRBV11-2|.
TGTACCAGCAGCTTAGGACAGGGAAAAGAGACCCAGTACTTC
CTSSLGQGKETQYF
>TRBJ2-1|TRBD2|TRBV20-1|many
TGCAGTGCTAGTGGGCTAGCGGGCAGGAATGAGCAGTTCTTC
CSASGLAGRNEQFF
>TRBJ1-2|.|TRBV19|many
TGTGCCAGTAGTACCTCGCGGGACACCTCTGGGGGCTACACCTTC
CASSTSRDTSGGYTF
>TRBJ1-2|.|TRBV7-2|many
TGTGCCAGCAGCCCTGGGACTGCTGGCTACACCTTC
CASSPGTAGYTF
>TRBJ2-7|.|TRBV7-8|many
TGTGCCAGCAGCTTAGTAGAAACCTACGAGCAGTACTTC
CASSLVETYEQYF
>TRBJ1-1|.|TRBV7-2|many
TGTGCCAGCAGAGCCTCCTTAGAGTCTGAAGCTTTCTTT
CASRASLESEAFF
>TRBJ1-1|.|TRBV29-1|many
TGCAGCGTTGAAGACGGCATAAGGAACACTGAAGCTTTCTTT
CSVEDGIRNTEAFF
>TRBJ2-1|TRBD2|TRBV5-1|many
TGCGCCAGCAGCTTGGGGACTAGCGAAGTAAATGAGCAGTTCTTC
CASSLGTSEVNEQFF
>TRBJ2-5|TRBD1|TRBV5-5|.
TGTGCCAGCAGCTTGGATACAGGGGGGCCCCAAGAGACCCAGTACTTC
CASSLDTGGPQETQYF
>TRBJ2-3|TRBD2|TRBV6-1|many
TGTGCCAGCAAAGAAACGGGAGGGCCCGCAGATACGCAGTATTTT
CASKETGGPADTQYF
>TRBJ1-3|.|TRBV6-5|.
TGTGCCAGCAGTTACTCGATGGCGGGGGCTGGAAACACCATATATTTT
CASSYSMAGAGNTIYF
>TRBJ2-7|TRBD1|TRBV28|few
TGTGCCAGCACCACCGACAGGGGAAAGGGGACCGCGTACTTC
CASTTDRGKGTAYF
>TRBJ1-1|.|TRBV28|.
TGTGCCAGCAGTTCGTTTACCCGAGTCTTTCGGGTCTTT
CASSSFTRVFRVF
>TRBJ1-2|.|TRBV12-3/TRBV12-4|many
TGTGCCAGCAGTTTAGTACCAGTCCCTAACTATGGCTACACCTTC
CASSLVPVPNYGYTF
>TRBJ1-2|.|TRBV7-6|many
TGTGCCAGCAGCTTAGCGTCCGGAGCCGGCTACACCTTC
CASSLASGAGYTF
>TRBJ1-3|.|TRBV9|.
TGTGCCAGCAGTCGCCGGGACGCCGGAAACACCATATATTTT
CASSRRDAGNTIYF
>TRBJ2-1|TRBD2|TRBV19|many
TGTGCCAGTAGTACACTAGCGGGGTACTACAATGAGCAGTTCTTC
CASSTLAGYYNEQFF
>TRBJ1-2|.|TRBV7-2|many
TGTGCCAGCAGCTACTTGAACAAGGAGCCAGGGTCCTATGGCTACACCTTC
CASSYLNKEPGSYGYTF
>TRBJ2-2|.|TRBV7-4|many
TGTGCCAGCAGCAGGGACGGGAACGGGGAGCTGTTTTTT
CASSRDGNGELFF
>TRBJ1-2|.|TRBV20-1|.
TGCAGTGCAACAGGGTCGTCTGGCTACACCTTC
CSATGSSGYTF
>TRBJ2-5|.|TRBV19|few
TGTGCCAGTAGTATGGGGCTAGCATTAGGGGAGACCCAGTACTTC
CASSMGLALGETQYF
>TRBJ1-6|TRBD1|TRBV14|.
TGTGCCAGCAGCTCCTCCGGGACAGGGTATTCACCCCTCCACTTT
CASSSSGTGYSPLHF
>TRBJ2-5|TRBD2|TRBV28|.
TGTGCCAGCAGACTAGCGGGGGCGCGATTCGATCAAGAGACCCAGTACTTC
CASRLAGARFDQETQYF
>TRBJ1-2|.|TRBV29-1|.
TGCAGCGGCGGCGAGGCATATAACTATGGCTACACCTTC
CSGGEAYNYGYTF
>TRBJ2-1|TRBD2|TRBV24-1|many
TGTGCCACCGAGTCTTCACCCGGGACTAGCGGAGACAATGAGCAGTTCTTC
CATESSPGTSGDNEQFF
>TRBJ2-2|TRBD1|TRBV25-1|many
TGTGCCAGCAAAGCCGGGACAGGGGACACCGGGGAGCTGTTTTTT
CASKAGTGDTGELFF
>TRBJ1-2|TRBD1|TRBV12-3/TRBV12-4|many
TGTGCCAGCAGTTTGGGGACAGAGACGCTCTATGGCTACACCTTC
CASSLGTETLYGYTF
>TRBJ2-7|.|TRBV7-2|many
TGTGCCAGCAGCTTAAATCGGGGGACAGTCAACCTCTACGAGCAGTACTTC
CASSLNRGTVNLYEQYF
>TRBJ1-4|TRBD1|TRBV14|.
TGTGCCAGCAGCCGCCGGGACAGGGTAAATGAAAAACTGTTTTTT
CASSRRDRVNEKLFF
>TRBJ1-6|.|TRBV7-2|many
TGTGCCAGCAGCCCGTTCCTGGGGGTCTCCTATAATTCACCCCTCCACTTT
CASSPFLGVSYNSPLHF
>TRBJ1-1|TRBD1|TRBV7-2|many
TGTGCCAGCAGCCCCACAGGGGCAGGGGGAGTGGCTGAAGCTTTCTTT
CASSPTGAGGVAEAFF
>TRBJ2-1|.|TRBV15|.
TGTGCCACCAGCGGACACAGGTACAATGAGCAGTTCTTC
CATSGHRYNEQFF
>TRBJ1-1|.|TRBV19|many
TGTGCCAGTAGTTCATTCCGGGCATCTGAAGCTTTCTTT
CASSSFRASEAFF
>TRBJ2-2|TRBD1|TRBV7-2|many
TGTGCCAGCAGCTTAGTTGGACAGGGGAAGGCCGGGGAGCTGTTTTTT
CASSLVGQGKAGELFF
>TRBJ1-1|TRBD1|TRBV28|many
TGTGCCAGCAGTTTGCCGACAGGGAAGAACACTGAAGCTTTCTTT
CASSLPTGKNTEAFF
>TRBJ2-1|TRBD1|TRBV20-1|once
TGCAGTGCTTACCGGGACAGGGGCTATGAGCAGTTCTTC
CSAYRDRGYEQFF
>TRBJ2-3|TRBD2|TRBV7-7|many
TGTGCTAGCGAGGGACTAGCGGTCACAGATACGCAGTATTTT
CASEGLAVTDTQYF
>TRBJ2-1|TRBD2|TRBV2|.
TGTGCCAGCAGTGATCGGGGGGTCTACAATGAGCAGTTCTTC
CASSDRGVYNEQFF
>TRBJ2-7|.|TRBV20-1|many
TGCAGTGCTAGGAAATCCTCTAGCCGATCCCACTACGAGCAGTACTTC
CSARKSSSRSHYEQYF
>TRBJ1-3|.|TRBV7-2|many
TGTGCCAGCCTCAAGGGTTCCTCTGGAAACACCATATATTTT
CASLKGSSGNTIYF
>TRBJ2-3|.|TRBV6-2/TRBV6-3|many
TGTGCCAGCAGTTACGATTCCACGAGACGGGAGCTCGCAGATACGCAGTATTTT
CASSYDSTRRELADTQYF
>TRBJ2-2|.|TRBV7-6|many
TGTGCCAGCAGCTTAGGGGGGGCAACTTTCACCGGGGAGCTGTTTTTT
CASSLGGATFTGELFF
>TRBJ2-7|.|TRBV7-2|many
TGTGCCAGCAGCTTAGGGGTCGGGATCTCCTACGAGCAGTACTTC
CASSLGVGISYEQYF
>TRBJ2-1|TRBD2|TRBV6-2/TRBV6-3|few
TGTGCCAGCAGTGACGGGATCCGGGGGGGTTACAATGAGCAGTTCTTC
CASSDGIRGGYNEQFF
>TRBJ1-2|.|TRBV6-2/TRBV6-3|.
TGTGCCAGCAGTAAGACAGGAGACTATGGCTACACCTTC
CASSKTGDYGYTF
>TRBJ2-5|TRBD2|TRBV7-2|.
TGTGCCAGCAGCTTAGTGCTGCGGGAGGGCCTAGGGGAGACCCAGTACTTC
CASSLVLREGLGETQYF
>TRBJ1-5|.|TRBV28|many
TGTGCCAGCACTGTCCTACAGGGAGATTTCAATCAGCCCCAGCATTTT
CASTVLQGDFNQPQHF
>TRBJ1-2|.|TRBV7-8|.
TGTGCCAGCAGCTTAGAATCTAACGTGGCAGGGTTCAACTTTGGCTCCACCTTC
CASSLESNVAGFNFGSTF
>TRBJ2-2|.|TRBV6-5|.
TGTGCCAGCGGACTTTCCACCGGGGAGCTGTTTTTT
CASGLSTGELFF